A selection of T cell receptor beta chains follows, all from one sample in a study of regulatory T cells in long-lasting Graves disease. TCRdb re-analysed the multiplex PCR reads in MiXCR, keeping a single row per CDR3 protein. The repertoire holds more than 300,000 distinct CDR3 sequences, with around 20% as singletons. The sample consisted of peripheral blood mononuclear cells (PBMCs), taken when the disease was refractory, from a patient treated with antithyroid drugs. Receptor source: a female donor with Graves disease. CDR3s include the opening cysteine and the closing phenylalanine or tryptophan. The D gene is left open where the match is weak. Clone size is given for some rows only: seen once, a few or many times, or a class if the clone is expanded.

TRBJ2-5,many,TRBD2,TRBV27,TGTGCCAGCAGAGGGACTAGCGGCGAGGGGGTGATTTTGGGGACCCAGTACTTC,CASRGTSGEGVILGTQYF
TRBJ1-5,many,NA,TRBV5-1,TGCGCCAGCAGCTTGGGGGATAGCCAGCCCCAGCATTTT,CASSLGDSQPQHF
TRBJ1-1,many,TRBD1,TRBV25-1,TGTGCCAGCAGTGAATGGCAGGGGGCGCAGACTGAAGCTTTCTTT,CASSEWQGAQTEAFF
TRBJ2-7,many,NA,TRBV11-1,TGTGCCAGCAGCTTTAATCAGGGCTACGAGCAGTACTTC,CASSFNQGYEQYF
TRBJ2-5,many,TRBD2,TRBV7-2,TGTGCCAGCAGTGCGGGGGGGGGGCGGGAGACCCAGTACTTC,CASSAGGGRETQYF
TRBJ2-4,many,NA,TRBV20-1,TGCAGTGCTAGAGATCCTCGGAGGGAGGACATTCAGTACTTC,CSARDPRREDIQYF
TRBJ1-6,few,NA,TRBV5-1,TGCGCCAGCAGCTTGCTCCGAGGATGGAATTCACCCCTCCACTTT,CASSLLRGWNSPLHF
TRBJ2-5,NA,NA,TRBV5-6,TGTGCCAGCAGCTTGGAGATGGGCCAAGAGACCCAGTACTTC,CASSLEMGQETQYF
TRBJ2-3,few,TRBD2,TRBV11-2,TGTGCCAGCAGCTTAAGACTAGCGAACACAGATACGCAGTATTTT,CASSLRLANTDTQYF
TRBJ1-1,NA,NA,TRBV5-4,TGTGCCAGCAGTAAGGACAGCTGGATGAACACTGAAGCTTTCTTT,CASSKDSWMNTEAFF
TRBJ1-2,many,NA,TRBV28,TGTACCAGCTGTCCGGTCTGGGGTCTCTATGGCTACACCTTC,CTSCPVWGLYGYTF
TRBJ1-1,NA,NA,TRBV5-1,TGCGCCAGCAGCTTAGAGTACCGGAGTCGAGCTTTCTTT,CASSLEYRSRAFF
TRBJ1-5,many,TRBD1,TRBV2,TGTGCCAGCGGGACAGTCAATCAGCCCCAGCATTTT,CASGTVNQPQHF
TRBJ1-1,many,NA,TRBV7-3,TGTGCCAGCAGCCTTGGACATCAGAACACTGAAGCTTTCTTT,CASSLGHQNTEAFF
TRBJ2-3,NA,TRBD2,TRBV7-9,TGTGCCAGCAGCGAATCGTGGACTAGCGTCACAGATACGCAGTATTTT,CASSESWTSVTDTQYF
TRBJ1-1,many,NA,TRBV6-1,TGTGCCAGCAGTGCTCACGGGGGAGGCGCTGAAGCTTTCTTT,CASSAHGGGAEAFF
TRBJ1-1,many,TRBD1,TRBV6-2/TRBV6-3,TGTGCCAGCAGCAGGACAGGGACTGAAGCTTTCTTT,CASSRTGTEAFF
TRBJ1-1,many,NA,TRBV12-3/TRBV12-4,TGTGCCAGCAGTTTAAATCGGGGGTGGACTGAAGCTTTCTTT,CASSLNRGWTEAFF
TRBJ1-4,few,NA,TRBV7-9,TGTGCCAGCAGCCTCACGGGGGCCGAAAATGAAAAACTGTTTTTT,CASSLTGAENEKLFF
TRBJ2-5,few,TRBD2,TRBV9,TGTGCCAGCAGCGCTCCGGGACTAGACGGTGCGGAGACCCAGTACTTC,CASSAPGLDGAETQYF
TRBJ1-1,many,TRBD1,TRBV11-2,TGTGCCAGCAGCTTAGAGGACAGGCGAGCTTTCTTT,CASSLEDRRAFF
TRBJ1-5,many,NA,TRBV2,TGTGCCAGCAGAAGACCGTTTAGCAATCAGCCCCAGCATTTT,CASRRPFSNQPQHF
TRBJ2-7,many,NA,TRBV28,TGTGCCAGCAGTTCCTCAGACACGGGCTCCTACGAGCAGTACTTC,CASSSSDTGSYEQYF
TRBJ2-7,NA,TRBD2,TRBV20-1,TGCAGTGTTATAAGCGGGGGGGTTAGCCACGAGCAGTACTTC,CSVISGGVSHEQYF
TRBJ1-5,many,NA,TRBV2,TGTGCCAGCAGTATTAGTCAAGTTAGCAATCAGCCCCAGCATTTT,CASSISQVSNQPQHF
TRBJ2-3,few,NA,TRBV7-2,TGTGCCAGCAGCTTGTTGGGGGCCCCCACAGATACGCAGTATTTT,CASSLLGAPTDTQYF
TRBJ1-5,many,NA,TRBV12-3/TRBV12-4,TGTGCCAGCAGTCTAGGAAACAGGAATCAGCCCCAGCATTTT,CASSLGNRNQPQHF
TRBJ2-7,few,NA,TRBV27,TGTGCCAGCAGCTCCACTGAGGGTGCCGAGCAGTACTTC,CASSSTEGAEQYF
TRBJ1-6,NA,TRBD1,TRBV3-1,TGTGCCAGCAGCACCCGGGACAGGCCGGGGTGGCCCCTCCACTTT,CASSTRDRPGWPLHF
TRBJ1-4,few,NA,TRBV6-2/TRBV6-3,TGTGCCAGCAGTCCCAGTGGAGAAAAACTGTTTTTT,CASSPSGEKLFF
TRBJ1-3,NA,NA,TRBV7-8,TGTGCCAGCAGCTTATTGGGCAGGACTCTCCTTCTACCCTCTGGAAACACCATATATTTT,CASSLLGRTLLLPSGNTIYF
TRBJ2-2,few,TRBD1,TRBV19,TGTGCCAGTAGAAAAGGGACAGCGAACACCGGGGAGCTGTTTTTT,CASRKGTANTGELFF
TRBJ1-2,NA,TRBD1,TRBV7-9,TGTGCCAGCAGCTTACCTTTACAGGGGTCGGACTATGGCTACACCTTC,CASSLPLQGSDYGYTF
TRBJ2-2,many,NA,TRBV11-3,TGTGCCAGCAGCTTAGATCCCGAGTCTCTAGGGGCCCTGAGGACCGGGGAGCTGTTTTTT,CASSLDPESLGALRTGELFF
TRBJ2-7,few,TRBD2,TRBV19,TGTGCCAGTAGTATCCGGCGGGAGGAGCAGTACTTC,CASSIRREEQYF
TRBJ2-7,many,TRBD1,TRBV12-3/TRBV12-4,TGTGCCAGCGGAGGGGTAGGGGGACAGGCGAGCTACGAGCAGTACTTC,CASGGVGGQASYEQYF
TRBJ2-2,few,TRBD2,TRBV15,TGTGCCACCAGCCCAAAGCAAGGACTAGAATTCGGCGGGGAGCTGTTTTTT,CATSPKQGLEFGGELFF
TRBJ2-3,few,TRBD2,TRBV7-2,TGTGCCAGCAGCCAATCCCCCCTCGGGACTAGCGGGGCAGATACGCAGTATTTT,CASSQSPLGTSGADTQYF
TRBJ2-3,NA,NA,TRBV12-3/TRBV12-4,TGTGCCAGCAGGGTTCAGTTTAGCACAGATACGCAGTATTTT,CASRVQFSTDTQYF
TRBJ1-2,NA,NA,TRBV4-3,TGCGCCAGCAGCCAAGATCCCCATGGGGTTAACTATGGCTACACCTTC,CASSQDPHGVNYGYTF
TRBJ1-5,many,NA,TRBV12-3/TRBV12-4,TGTGCCAGCAGTTTACGGGGGTCCTCTGGTCCCCAGCATTTT,CASSLRGSSGPQHF
TRBJ2-7,many,NA,TRBV18,TGTGCCAGCTCACCCAGGCAGTCCTTCTACGAGCAGTACTTC,CASSPRQSFYEQYF
TRBJ2-5,many,NA,TRBV20-1,TGCAGTGCTGATTCTGAACAAGAGACCCAGTACTTC,CSADSEQETQYF
TRBJ1-1,many,NA,TRBV7-2,TGTGCCAGCAGCTCTACTCGGGGCGGAGGGACTGAAGCTTTCTTT,CASSSTRGGGTEAFF
TRBJ1-2,many,NA,TRBV5-1,TGCGCCAGCAGCTCGGTGGGGGACAACTATGGCTACACCTTC,CASSSVGDNYGYTF
TRBJ1-6,NA,NA,TRBV4-3,TGCGCCAGCAGCCAAGTGGGGGGCGGTAATTCACCCCTCCACTTT,CASSQVGGGNSPLHF
TRBJ2-7,few,NA,TRBV4-1,TGCGCCAGTTCGATGACCCTACTCGCCTACGAGCAGTACTTC,CASSMTLLAYEQYF
TRBJ2-4,few,NA,TRBV20-1,TGCAGTGCTAGAGATCCAGGGACTGCCAAAAACATTCAGTACTTC,CSARDPGTAKNIQYF